This T cell receptor (beta chain) is drawn from a study of shared clonotypes between healthy human individuals (dated by TCRdb to about 2020). With regard to the full study: The cohort comprised a couple of women and a few men aged 18 to 49 years. To estimate repertoire size and how much clonotypes are shared between individuals, the study performed deep sequencing of blood TCR repertoires from five healthy adults. Per donor, three plates each were used for CD4 naive and CD4 memory, two for CD8 naive, and one for CD8 memory. Libraries were prepared and TCR repertoires were sequenced by different laboratories using diverse techniques, in order to increase sequencing depth and limit assay-specific biases. Per donor, leukapheresis produced somewhere between about 0.9 and 9.5 billion PBMCs.

Healthy HIV-negative adults with no recently reported acute infections or vaccinations were included as donors. Every donor was a Caucasian adult residing in Nashville, Tennessee, USA. CD4+ T cells were enriched by magnetic negative selection, after which naive cells were positively selected on CD45RA and the negative fraction was taken as the memory subset. After blood collection by leukapheresis, PBMCs were isolated using Ficoll-Histopaque density gradient centrifugation and then cryopreserved in the vapor phase of liquid nitrogen. Purity and quantity of every magnetically sorted T cell population were checked by analytical flow cytometry. Each sorted fraction had its genomic DNA isolated and then quantified by UV absorbance on a Nanodrop 2000c. What the research found in general, with its limitations: Estimated clonotype richness was generally larger for naive than for memory subsets. The genetic and exposure-history diversity represented was limited by the small number of donors. Compared with non-shared clonotypes, the clonotypes found in all four sorted-subset donors had higher generation probabilities. Only blood was sampled, and tissue TCR repertoires likely differ from those in blood. Pairwise subsampling led to the expectation that sequencing depth would affect the degree of clonotype sharing among donors. Rarefaction of sorted-subset datasets indicated incomplete sequencing despite the large sequencing depth. Approximately 5% of naive CD4, roughly 3.6% of naive CD8, roughly 2.5% of memory CD4, and roughly 0.4% of memory CD8 clonotypes were shared across a few donors.

TCR CDR3 regions were amplified from genomic DNA by multiplex PCR using the deep immunoSEQ assay. For each cell subset, the extracted genomic DNA was distributed evenly across all wells of several immunoSEQ 96-well plates, and each plate served as one replicate. For sorted subsets, 200 to 250 ng of genomic DNA, equivalent to around 29,000 T cell genomes, went into each replicate PCR. The purified libraries were quantified using a Qubit 3.0 fluorometer, sized with a Bioanalyzer 2100, and then quantified again using the KAPA Library Quantification kit. Every immunoSEQ 96-well plate was sequenced on a dedicated single-read 150-cycle Illumina NextSeq 550 flow cell. Processing in the source paper ran as follows. Because the immunoSEQ output held only junctional sequences and lacked quality scores, the filtering could not match the filtering applied to full-length reads. To assign V/J genes and CDR3, sequences were annotated against IMGT germline references using PyIR, a Python wrapper for IgBLAST v1.9. Reads were filtered out if the reads had weak V/J assignments (E-value above 1e-6), no CDR3, stop codons, out-of-frame junctions, or ambiguous translated residues. V3J clonotypes were defined as sequences sharing an identical inferred V gene, J gene, and CDR3 amino acid sequence. Percentage overlap between repertoires was computed as shared unique clonotypes divided by the size of the smaller repertoire. Three approaches were used to assess repertoire richness: RTK rarefaction, the Chao1 estimator, and Recon v2.1 estimates of unobserved clonotypes. Generation probabilities were computed with OLGA for all TCRbeta clonotypes obtained by the gDNA method from several donors. Not all clones reach the TCRdb copy of this immuneACCESS table, which keeps in-frame sequences only. Checked studies attribute under half of the gap to unresolved V genes and leave the rest unexplained. That table supplies the V and J calls and clone size; D and trimming were determined from the DNA. This sample gives roughly 2 million clones in total; 85% to 95% of them show up just once. The ten largest clonotypes hold 0.13% of the sample.

Concerning this clone itself: The antigen it binds to is not known. No much larger clonotype is one base removed from it; base qualities were not supplied.

Via the germline V gene, CDR1 is MGHRA and CDR2 YSYEKL. Measured from the cysteine to the phenylalanine, the CDR3 is 16 residues long. Kept here is only the CDR3 DNA, which spans 48 bases and is read in frame from base 1. The V end gives up 2 bases and the J end 7 bases, leaving 10 bases in the junction not matched to a gene. Here the chain combines TRBV4-1 and TRBJ1-2, and TRBD1 matches 10 of the central bases. The sequence was collected from a man in his late teens or twenties in good health. The sequenced sample consisted of naive CD4+ T cells sorted from blood. The label giving this sample's cell subset or site can be read as: CD45RA+ positively selected. The nucleotide sequence reads as follows: TGCGCCAGCAGCCAACCCTGGGACAGGGGCTGGGGTGGCTACACCTTC. Its translation reads: CASSQPWDRGWGGYTF.